Each of the 25 T cell receptor beta chains below was sequenced from the same sample in a study of CD8 T cells in ankylosing spondylitis. The antigens these receptors bind are not known. Study-wide results and caveats: Several highly homologous variants made up a TCR beta motif, and this motif appeared characteristic of ankylosing spondylitis blood.

TCRdb fed the 5' RACE reads into MiXCR, producing one record per CDR3 protein. The sample includes roughly 450,000 distinct CDR3 sequences, roughly 26% of them seen just once. Sequencing was done on a sample of blood, either unsorted or a sorted T cell fraction (not recorded which). All receptors come from a male donor with ankylosing spondylitis.

This chain links TRBV5-1 with TRBJ1-1; maybe TRBD1 (6 bases). The CDR3 covers 15 residues. V lost 3 bases and J 2 bases, leaving 14 bases between the germline ends. CDR1 is SGHRS, CDR2 YFSETQ, per germline. The CDR3 DNA reads as TGCGCCAGCAGCTCCCTAGGGACACCTAACACTGAAGCTTTCTTT. Amino acid sequence: CASSSLGTPNTEAFF.

The chain carries TRBV20-1 and TRBJ2-1, with D unresolved. The length of the CDR3 is 14 residues. Germline CDR1 DFQATT, CDR2 SNEGSKA (reference sequence). V lost 3 bases and J 0 bases, leaving 9 bases between the germline ends. The CDR3: CSASTQLSYNEQFF. In DNA form, the CDR3 reads TGCAGTGCTAGTACGCAACTCTCCTACAATGAGCAGTTCTTC.

This clonotype showed up just a few times. The V call is TRBV29-1, the J call TRBJ1-2, with 8 bases identical to TRBD1. V lost 6 bases and J lost 8; bases outside the gene matches: 14. The germline gives CDR1 SQVTM, CDR2 ANQGSEA. The CDR3 is 14 residues long. The CDR3 reads CSVPPRTGQGGYTF. CDR3 DNA: TGCAGCGTACCCCCACGGACAGGGCAGGGGGGCTACACCTTC.

This clonotype was seen a handful of times. V is TRBV4-1 and J is TRBJ2-2, with 9 bases that match TRBD2. CDR1 and CDR2 (germline): MGHRA, YSYEKL. Losses at the gene ends were 2 bases for V and 9 bases for J; bases not matched to a gene: 7. The CDR3 sequence is 15 residues long. The CDR3 reads CASSQHDLAGRELFF. The CDR3 DNA is TGCGCCAGCAGCCAACATGATCTAGCGGGGAGGGAGCTGTTTTTT.

The chain employs TRBV20-1 and TRBJ2-2; perhaps TRBD2 as D (6 bases). Trimming removed 0 bases from V and 4 bases from J, with 12 bases in between. Germline assignment: CDR1 DFQATT and CDR2 SNEGSKA (reference sequence). CDR3 length: 15 amino acids. CDR3: CSARDLGSGTGELFF. The CDR3 DNA sequence: TGCAGTGCTAGAGATCTCGGGAGTGGCACCGGGGAGCTGTTTTTT.

V gene TRBV20-1 combines with J gene TRBJ2-2; 9 nucleotides align to TRBD2. Germline V gene sequence: CDR1 DFQATT, CDR2 SNEGSKA (reference sequence). The J segment lost 7 bases and the V segment lost 5 bases, leaving 11 bases of the junction unmatched. CDR3 length: 15 amino acids. CDR3 loop: CSALVGSGSIGELFF. In DNA, the CDR3 is TGCAGTGCTCTGGTCGGTAGCGGGAGTATCGGGGAGCTGTTTTTT.

This clonotype showed up just a few times. V and J are TRBV5-1 and TRBJ2-1; 12 bases line up with TRBD2. Germline CDR1 reads SGHRS; CDR2 reads YFSETQ. The ends lost 0 bases at V and 8 bases at J; junction bases unmatched: 3. This CDR3 region has 15 residues. CDR3 sequence reads: CASSLETSGRYEQFF. CDR3 sequence (DNA): TGCGCCAGCAGCTTGGAGACTAGCGGGAGATATGAGCAGTTCTTC.

V usage is TRBV10-3 and J usage is TRBJ2-6; 9 nucleotides line up with TRBD1. Germline CDR1 and CDR2: ENHRY and SYGVKD. The ends lost 10 bases at V and 3 bases at J; junction bases unmatched: 7. The CDR3 has 15 amino acids. The CDR3 spells CATKGQGIGANVLTF. Here the CDR3 DNA reads TGTGCCACCAAGGGACAGGGAATTGGGGCCAACGTCCTGACTTTC.

This clonotype was observed a few times. The genes are TRBV20-1 and TRBJ1-4; 10 nucleotides line up with TRBD1. V lost 5 bases and J lost 0; bases outside the gene matches: 6. Germline V gene data show CDR1 as DFQATT and CDR2 as SNEGSKA (reference sequence). The CDR3 length is 16 residues. CDR3 sequence: CSAPGTGAATNEKLFF. In DNA, the CDR3 is TGCAGTGCTCCCGGGACAGGGGCTGCAACTAATGAAAAACTGTTTTTT.

The rearrangement uses TRBV6-1 and TRBJ2-1, with 9 bases identical to TRBD1. V lost 5 bases, J lost 4 bases, and 9 bases stayed unmatched. The length of the CDR3 is 16 residues. Germline V gives CDR1 MNHNS, CDR2 SASEGT. DNA for the CDR3: TGTGCCAGCAGTAGCGCCGGGACAGGGATATACAATGAGCAGTTCTTC. Its protein is CASSSAGTGIYNEQFF.

This clonotype has more than one count but fewer than ten. This chain connects TRBV11-2 to TRBJ1-1, with no clear D. Trimming left V 6 bases short and J 7 bases short, with 15 bases between. Germline loops: CDR1 SGHAT, CDR2 FQNNGV. This CDR3 has 13 residues. CDR3 sequence (DNA): TGTGCCAGCAGTTTGAGGGCCAGTCGTGAAGCTTTCTTT. Translating gives CASSLRASREAFF.

At least ten counts were recorded for this clonotype. The V and J genes are TRBV5-1 and TRBJ2-3; TRBD2 matches 9 bases. CDR3 length: 14 amino acids. The trim removed 7 bases at V and 3 bases at J, leaving 6 bases unmatched. Germline V CDR1 and CDR2: SGHRS, YFSETQ. This chain's CDR3 is CASGLAGVTDTQYF. The DNA for the CDR3 is TGCGCCAGCGGTTTAGCGGGAGTGACAGATACGCAGTATTTT.

This clonotype was found a few times. V is TRBV7-2 and J is TRBJ2-3; TRBD1 aligns across 8 bases. Trimming at V came to 4 bases and at J to 4 bases, leaving 10 bases not matched to a gene. Per the germline V gene, CDR1 is SGHTA and CDR2 is FQGNSA. The CDR3 length is 16 residues. CDR3 loop: CASSYGQGFDADTQYF. CDR3 DNA: TGTGCCAGCAGCTATGGACAGGGCTTTGACGCAGATACGCAGTATTTT.

This clonotype was found a few times. The chain recombines TRBV5-1 with TRBJ2-5, with D possibly being TRBD1 (5 bases). The V and J ends lost 1 base and 1 base respectively, with 17 bases between them. The germline gives CDR1 SGHRS, CDR2 YFSETQ. The CDR3 length is 17 residues. The CDR3 DNA follows: TGCGCCAGCAGCTTGACAGGTTCGAATATGTTCCAAGAGACCCAGTACTTC. It yields the protein CASSLTGSNMFQETQYF.

This clonotype was observed a handful of times. The rearrangement links TRBV2 to TRBJ2-4; 9 bases are a match to TRBD2. The CDR3 consists of 12 residues. The junction had 6 bases not matched to a gene; V was cut back by 10 bases and J by 8 bases. Germline V gene sequence: CDR1 SNHLY, CDR2 FYNNEI. CDR3 loop: CATRRGGYIQYF. The CDR3 DNA sequence: TGTGCCACCCGGCGGGGGGGGTACATTCAGTACTTC.

In its sample, this clonotype was seen many times. This chain connects TRBV3-1 to TRBJ2-1; 8 bases agree with TRBD2. The germline gives CDR1 LGHDT, CDR2 YNNKEL (reference sequence). The CDR3 spans 15 residues. Trimming at V came to 1 base and at J to 8 bases, leaving 7 bases not matched to a gene. The CDR3 region has the DNA TGTGCCAGCAGCCAAGCGGACGGGAGGGGTTATGAGCAGTTCTTC. Translation: CASSQADGRGYEQFF.

Here the CDR3 DNA reads TGTGCCAGCAGTTTCAATGAGCAGTTCTTC. The encoded protein is CASSFNEQFF. The genes are TRBV12-3 or TRBV12-4 and TRBJ2-1, with D unresolved. The CDR3 runs to 10 residues. V lost 3 bases, J lost 6 bases, and 0 bases lay in between.

The chain carries TRBV20-1 and TRBJ2-1, with D uncertain. The length of the CDR3 is 11 residues. V lost 2 bases and J 4 bases, leaving 3 bases between the germline ends. Per germline, CDR1 DFQATT and CDR2 SNEGSKA (reference sequence). As DNA, the CDR3 is TGCAGTGCTAGAAAGTACAATGAGCAGTTCTTC. Encoded protein: CSARKYNEQFF.

The rearrangement uses TRBV29-1 and TRBJ2-7, with unresolved D. The germline V gene encodes CDR1 SQVTM and CDR2 ANQGSEA. V lost 7 bases, J lost 0 bases, and 4 bases lay in between. This CDR3 contains 10 residues. The DNA of the CDR3 is TGCAGCGCGCCCTCCTACGAGCAGTACGTC. It encodes CSAPSYEQYV.

This clonotype has a handful of counts. The V gene is TRBV12-3 or TRBV12-4, the J gene TRBJ1-1; possibly TRBD1 for D (5 bases). The CDR3 spans 16 residues. The V end lost 6 bases, the J end lost 2 bases, and 19 bases lay between the germline ends. This CDR3 reads CASSVSGAGHNTEAFF. The CDR3 DNA follows: TGTGCCAGCAGCGTGAGTGGGGCAGGCCATAACACTGAAGCTTTCTTT.

This clonotype was seen many times. J is TRBJ2-4 and V is TRBV12-3 or TRBV12-4; no definite D call. This CDR3 region has 13 residues. V was shortened by 3 bases and J by 1 base, with 4 bases between the two germline ends. The CDR3 loop is CASSLGAKNIQYF. The CDR3 nucleotides are TGTGCCAGCAGTTTGGGGGCCAAAAACATTCAGTACTTC.

This chain joins TRBV5-4 and TRBJ2-7; tentative D call: TRBD2 (6 bases). V lost 0 bases, J lost 5 bases, and 9 bases lay in between. Germline CDR1 reads SGHNT; CDR2 reads YYREEE (reference sequence). CDR3 length equals 13 residues. CDR3 DNA sequence: TGTGCCAGCAGCTTGGATGAGCGGGACGAGCAGTACGTC. It encodes CASSLDERDEQYV.

This clonotype appeared a few times. This rearrangement joins TRBV9 to TRBJ2-2, with D unresolved. V shed 0 bases and J shed 1 base, with 4 bases lying between them. The germline gives CDR1 SGDLS, CDR2 YYNGEE. This CDR3 contains 14 residues. This chain's CDR3 is CASSVAWNTGELFF. The DNA of the CDR3 is TGTGCCAGCAGCGTAGCTTGGAACACCGGGGAGCTGTTTTTT.

This clonotype was observed a handful of times. This rearrangement joins TRBV5-1 to TRBJ2-1, with TRBD2 identical over 7 bases. Per germline, CDR1 SGHRS and CDR2 YFSETQ. The CDR3 runs to 15 residues. V was clipped by 0 bases and J by 7 bases; unmatched bases: 7. The CDR3 sequence: CASSLGGGSNNEQFF. The CDR3, as DNA: TGCGCCAGCAGCTTGGGGGGCGGGAGTAATAATGAGCAGTTCTTC.

The chain combines TRBV7-2 with TRBJ2-1; no firm D call. V was trimmed by 1 base and J by 9 bases, leaving 10 bases between them. This CDR3 comprises 13 residues. Germline loops: CDR1 SGHTA, CDR2 FQGNSA. CDR3 nucleotide sequence: TGTGCCAGCAGCTTAGGGAACTTGGGTGAGCAGTTCTTC. It yields the protein CASSLGNLGEQFF.